This TCR beta chain was obtained from a study of T cell responses to AZD1222 COVID-19 vaccine. Worth noting for this clone: Its specificity is unknown.

The assay was immunoSEQ multiplex PCR, and TCRdb's table has in-frame clones only and misses some. The sample includes some 110,000 clones, approximately 86% of them seen just once. Per germline, CDR1 MNHEY and CDR2 SVGEGT. V was cut by 0 bases and J by 5 bases, with 7 bases left in between. The CDR3 contains 13 residues. Study-wide results and limits: At baseline, seropositivity was found in only a handful of AZD1222 recipients. The breadth and depth of Spike-specific TCRs increased once two AZD1222 doses had been given. The donors showed a predominance of white British ancestry and of females, with possible underestimation of clonal diversity.

This TCR came from an adult who received the MenACWY meningococcal vaccine as a control. Specimen: peripheral blood, collected 28 days after the second dose of the MenACWY control vaccine. This chain connects TRBV6-2 or TRBV6-3 to TRBJ2-5; unclear D gene. The CDR3, as DNA: TGTGCCAGCAGTTACTCGGTGCGGGAGACCCAGTACTTC. Its translation: CASSYSVRETQYF.